The table lists the clone carrying this TCR beta chain with a few counts. Its antigen is unknown. The data are from a study of blood T cells in healthy people across ages. CDR3 size: 13 residues. Trimming shortened V by 2 bases and J by 6 bases, and 8 bases separated the two germline ends. A second PCR of 7 to 11 cycles used a sample-barcoded 5' primer and a J-beta primer mix. TCRdb ran MiXCR on the 5' RACE reads and lists one entry per CDR3 protein. The data contain approximately 900,000 distinct CDR3 sequences, about 27% of them singletons. Whole-study findings and limits: Changes in expanded clonotypes were possibly confounded, as the CMV status of donors was unknown.

These data were likewise used in another study, on T cells of mothers and their children. As that study records: Extracted RNA, in its entirety, went into cDNA synthesis at about 1.5 ug per 15 ul. Barcodes for each sample and 2-4 random nucleotides were added by the M1S primer used in the second PCR. Slightly, though not significantly, more overlap was seen in related than in unrelated mother-child pairs.

This sequence joins TRBV12-3 or TRBV12-4 and TRBJ2-1, with a weak D call TRBD2 (6 bases). The TCR was taken from a woman aged 40 to 50 in good health. The sequencing input was blood. DNA for the CDR3: TGTGCCAGCAGTTTATCGGAGGGCAATGAGCAGTTCTTC. Translating it yields CASSLSEGNEQFF.